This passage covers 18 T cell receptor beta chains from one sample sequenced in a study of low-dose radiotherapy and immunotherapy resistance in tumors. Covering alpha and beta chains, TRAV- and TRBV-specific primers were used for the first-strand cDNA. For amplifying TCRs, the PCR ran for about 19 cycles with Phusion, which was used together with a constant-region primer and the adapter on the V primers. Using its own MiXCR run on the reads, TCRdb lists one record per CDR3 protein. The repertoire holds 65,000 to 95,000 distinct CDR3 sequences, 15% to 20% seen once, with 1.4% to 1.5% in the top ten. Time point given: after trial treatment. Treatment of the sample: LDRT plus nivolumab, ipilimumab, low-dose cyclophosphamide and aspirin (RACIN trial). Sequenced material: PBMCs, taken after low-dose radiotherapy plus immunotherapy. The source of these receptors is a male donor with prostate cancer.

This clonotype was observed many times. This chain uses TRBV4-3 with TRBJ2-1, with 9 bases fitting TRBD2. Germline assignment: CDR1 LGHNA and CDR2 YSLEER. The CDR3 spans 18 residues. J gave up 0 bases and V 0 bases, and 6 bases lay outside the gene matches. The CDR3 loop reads CASSQDFTTSGSYNEQFF. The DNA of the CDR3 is TGCGCCAGCAGCCAAGATTTTACGACTAGCGGCTCCTACAATGAGCAGTTCTTC.

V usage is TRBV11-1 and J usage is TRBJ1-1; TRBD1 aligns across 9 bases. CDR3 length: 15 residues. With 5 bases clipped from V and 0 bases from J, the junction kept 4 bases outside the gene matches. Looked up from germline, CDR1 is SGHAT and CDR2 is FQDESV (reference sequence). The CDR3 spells CASSPGTGMNTEAFF. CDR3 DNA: TGTGCCAGCAGCCCAGGGACAGGGATGAACACTGAAGCTTTCTTT.

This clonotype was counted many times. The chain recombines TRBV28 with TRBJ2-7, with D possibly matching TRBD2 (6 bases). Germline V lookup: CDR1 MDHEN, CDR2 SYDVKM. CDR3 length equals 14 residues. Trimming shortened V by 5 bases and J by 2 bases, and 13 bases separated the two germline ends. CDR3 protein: CASSLLSGTYEQYF. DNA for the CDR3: TGTGCCAGCAGTCTCCTTAGCGGAACCTACGAGCAGTACTTC.

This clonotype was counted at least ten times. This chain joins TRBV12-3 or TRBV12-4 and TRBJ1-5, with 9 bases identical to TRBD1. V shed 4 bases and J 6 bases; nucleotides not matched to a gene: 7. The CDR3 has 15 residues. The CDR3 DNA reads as TGTGCCAGCAGTTCGACAGGGGGGCTTATTCAGCCCCAGCATTTT. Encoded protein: CASSSTGGLIQPQHF.

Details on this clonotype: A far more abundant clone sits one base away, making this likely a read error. The CDR3 DNA reads TGTGCCAGCAGCAAAGGGACTAGCGGGGCTGTGGAGCAGTTCTTC. Encoded protein: CASSKGTSGAVEQFF. The V call is TRBV21-1, the J call TRBJ2-1; TRBD2, the table's D call, was not compared with the DNA. TRBV21-1 is a known pseudogene. CDR3 length equals 15 residues.

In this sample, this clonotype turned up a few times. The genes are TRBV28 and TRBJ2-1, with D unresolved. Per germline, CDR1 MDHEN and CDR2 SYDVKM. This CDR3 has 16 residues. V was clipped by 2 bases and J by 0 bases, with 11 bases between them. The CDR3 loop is CASSLAGVSSYNEQFF. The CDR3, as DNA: TGTGCCAGCAGTTTAGCTGGGGTCAGCTCCTACAATGAGCAGTTCTTC.

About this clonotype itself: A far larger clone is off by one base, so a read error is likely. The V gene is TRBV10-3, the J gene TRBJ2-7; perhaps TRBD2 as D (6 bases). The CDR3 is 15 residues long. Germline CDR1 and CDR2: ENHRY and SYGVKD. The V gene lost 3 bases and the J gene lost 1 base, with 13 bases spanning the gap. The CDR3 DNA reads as TGTGCCATCAGTGATTCGTGGGGGGATTCCTACGAGCAGTACTTC. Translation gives CAISDSWGDSYEQYF.

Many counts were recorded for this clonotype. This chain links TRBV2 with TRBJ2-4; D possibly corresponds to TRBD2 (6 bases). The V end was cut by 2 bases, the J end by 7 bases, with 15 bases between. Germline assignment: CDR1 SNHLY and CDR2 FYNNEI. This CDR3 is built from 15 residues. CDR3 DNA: TGTGCCAGCAGTGAAACGTGGGTCCGGGGGAACATTCAGTACTTC. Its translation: CASSETWVRGNIQYF.

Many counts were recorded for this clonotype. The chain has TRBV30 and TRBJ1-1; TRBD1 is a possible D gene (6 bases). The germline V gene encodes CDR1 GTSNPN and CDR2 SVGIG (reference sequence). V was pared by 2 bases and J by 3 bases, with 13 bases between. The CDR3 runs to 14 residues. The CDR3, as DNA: TGTGCCTGGAGTCTCAGGGGTTTCGACACTGAAGCTTTCTTT. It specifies CAWSLRGFDTEAFF.

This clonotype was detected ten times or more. CDR3 region: CSVLNQRNTEAFF. CDR3 in DNA: TGCAGCGTTTTGAACCAGCGGAACACTGAAGCTTTCTTT. The V and J genes are TRBV29-1 and TRBJ1-1; D unresolved. Germline loops: CDR1 SQVTM, CDR2 ANQGSEA. With 5 bases removed from V and 1 base from J, the gap between germline ends came to 11 bases. The CDR3 consists of 13 residues. The variable domain in full, with the rest retrieved from reference TRBV29-1 and TRBJ1-1, is SAVISQKPSRDICQRGTSLTIQCQVDSQVTMMFWYRQQPGQSLTLIATANQGSEATYESGFVIDKFPISRPNLTFSTLTVSNMSPEDSSIYLCSVLNQRNTEAFFGQGTRLTVV.

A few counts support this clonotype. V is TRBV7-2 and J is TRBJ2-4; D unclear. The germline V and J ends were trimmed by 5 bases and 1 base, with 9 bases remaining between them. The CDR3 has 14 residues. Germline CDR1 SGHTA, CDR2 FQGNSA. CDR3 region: CASSEDGAKNIQYF. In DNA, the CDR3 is TGTGCCAGCAGCGAGGACGGTGCCAAAAACATTCAGTACTTC.

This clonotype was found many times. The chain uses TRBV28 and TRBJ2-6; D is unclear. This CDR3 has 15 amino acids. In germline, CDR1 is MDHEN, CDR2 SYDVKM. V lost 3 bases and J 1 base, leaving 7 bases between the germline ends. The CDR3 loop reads CASSLTLSGANVLTF. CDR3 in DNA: TGTGCCAGCAGTTTGACACTGTCTGGGGCCAACGTCCTGACTTTC.

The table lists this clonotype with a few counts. DNA of the CDR3: TGTGCCATCAGTGAACGCCCTAGCGGGAGAACGACCTACGAGCAGTACTTC. Its translation is CAISERPSGRTTYEQYF. V is TRBV10-3 and J is TRBJ2-7; 10 bases agree with TRBD2. The CDR3 has 17 amino acids. Germline V gene lookup returns CDR1 ENHRY and CDR2 SYGVKD. V was pared by 3 bases and J by 2 bases, with 10 bases of the junction left unmatched.

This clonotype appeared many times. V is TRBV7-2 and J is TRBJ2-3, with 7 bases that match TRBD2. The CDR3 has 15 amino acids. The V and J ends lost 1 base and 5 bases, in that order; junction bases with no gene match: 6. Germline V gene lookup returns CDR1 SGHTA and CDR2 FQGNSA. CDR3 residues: CASSLGLAVRDTQYF. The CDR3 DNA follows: TGTGCCAGCAGCTTAGGCCTAGCGGTGAGAGATACGCAGTATTTT. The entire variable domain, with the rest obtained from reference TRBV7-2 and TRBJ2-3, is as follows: GAGVSQSPSNKVTEKGKDVELRCDPISGHTALYWYRQSLGQGLEFLIYFQGNSAPDKSGLPSDRFSAERTGGSVSTLTIQRTQQEDSAVYLCASSLGLAVRDTQYFGPGTRLTVL.

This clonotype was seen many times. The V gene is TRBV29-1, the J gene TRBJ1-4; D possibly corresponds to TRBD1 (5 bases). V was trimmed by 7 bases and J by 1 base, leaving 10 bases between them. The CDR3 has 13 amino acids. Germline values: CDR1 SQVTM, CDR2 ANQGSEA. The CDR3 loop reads CSAGGKTNEKLFF. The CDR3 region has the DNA TGCAGCGCCGGGGGTAAAACTAATGAAAAACTGTTTTTT. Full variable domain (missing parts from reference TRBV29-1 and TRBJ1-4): SAVISQKPSRDICQRGTSLTIQCQVDSQVTMMFWYRQQPGQSLTLIATANQGSEATYESGFVIDKFPISRPNLTFSTLTVSNMSPEDSSIYLCSAGGKTNEKLFFGSGTQLSVL.

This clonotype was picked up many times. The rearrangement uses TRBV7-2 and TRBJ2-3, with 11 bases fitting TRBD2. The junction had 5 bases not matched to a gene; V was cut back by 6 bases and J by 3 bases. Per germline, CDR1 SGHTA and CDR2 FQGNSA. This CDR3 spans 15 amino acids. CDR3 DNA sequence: TGTGCCAGCAGTCCGGGACTAGCGGTAACAGATACGCAGTATTTT. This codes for CASSPGLAVTDTQYF.

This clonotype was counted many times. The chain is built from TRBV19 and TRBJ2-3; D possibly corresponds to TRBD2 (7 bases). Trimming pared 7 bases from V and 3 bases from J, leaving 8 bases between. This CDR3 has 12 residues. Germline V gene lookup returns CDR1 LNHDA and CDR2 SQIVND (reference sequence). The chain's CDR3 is CASKGGTDTQYF. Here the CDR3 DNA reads TGTGCCAGTAAGGGGGGGACAGATACGCAGTATTTT.

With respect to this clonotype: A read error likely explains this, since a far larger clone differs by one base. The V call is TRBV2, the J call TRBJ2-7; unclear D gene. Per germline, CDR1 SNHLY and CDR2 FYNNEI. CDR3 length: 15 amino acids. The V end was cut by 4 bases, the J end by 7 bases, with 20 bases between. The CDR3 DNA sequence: TGTGCCAGCAGTGTAGGCGGACCCGGCTACAATGAGCAGTACTTC. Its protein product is CASSVGGPGYNEQYF.